This T cell receptor beta chain emerged from a study of patients and donors after allogeneic stem cell transplantation. This CDR3 is 15 amino acids long. With V trimmed by 7 bases and J by 2 bases, 6 bases remained unmatched. This clonotype showed up many times. MiXCR, applied by TCRdb to the RT-PCR reads, yields one record per CDR3 protein. The data contain some 880,000 distinct CDR3 sequences, under 20% of them singletons. Material for sequencing was blood, either unsorted or a sorted T cell fraction (not recorded which). The sequence derives from a human donor who was either an allogeneic HSCT recipient or a stem cell or donor lymphocyte infusion donor (not recorded which). It is not recorded whose cells these are; they may come from a transplant donor. The V gene is TRBV12-3 or TRBV12-4, the J gene TRBJ2-3, with TRBD2 identical over 10 bases. In nucleotides, the CDR3 is TGTGCCAGCACCAGGAGCGGGAGGGCCACAGATACGCAGTATTTT. This translates into CASTRSGRATDTQYF.